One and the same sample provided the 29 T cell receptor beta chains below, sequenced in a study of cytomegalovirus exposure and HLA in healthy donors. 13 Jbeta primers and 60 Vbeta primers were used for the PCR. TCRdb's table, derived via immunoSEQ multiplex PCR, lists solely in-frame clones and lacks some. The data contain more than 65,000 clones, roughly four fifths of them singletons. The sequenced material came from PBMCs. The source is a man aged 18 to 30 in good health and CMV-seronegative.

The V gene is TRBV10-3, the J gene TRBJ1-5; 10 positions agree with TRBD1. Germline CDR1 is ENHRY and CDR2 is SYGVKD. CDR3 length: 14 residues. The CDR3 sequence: CASNPGQGDQPQHF. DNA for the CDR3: TGTGCATCCAACCCTGGACAGGGGGATCAGCCCCAGCATTTT.

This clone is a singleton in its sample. Here the CDR3 DNA reads TGTGCCAGCTCACCAGTCTCCGGTCTGGGGGCAAACTATGGCTACACCTTC. Translated, it gives CASSPVSGLGANYGYTF. V gene TRBV18 combines with J gene TRBJ1-2; D possibly corresponds to TRBD1 (6 bases). With 2 bases removed from V and 2 bases from J, the gap between germline ends came to 18 bases. The CDR3 runs to 17 residues. Looked up from germline, CDR1 is KGHSH and CDR2 is LQKENI.

The CDR3 loop is CAISEARGRSNYGYTF. Written as DNA, the CDR3 is TGTGCCATCAGTGAGGCTCGAGGGCGATCTAACTATGGCTACACCTTC. V and J are TRBV10-3 and TRBJ1-2; no clear D. CDR3 length equals 16 residues. Between the trimmed V and J ends, which lost 2 bases and 0 bases, there was a span of 13 bases. Per the germline V gene, CDR1 is ENHRY and CDR2 is SYGVKD.

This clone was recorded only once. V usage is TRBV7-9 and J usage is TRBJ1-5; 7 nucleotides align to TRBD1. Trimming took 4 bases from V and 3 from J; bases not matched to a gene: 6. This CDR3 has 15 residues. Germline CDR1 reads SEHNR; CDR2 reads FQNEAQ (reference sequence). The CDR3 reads CASSSQTGFNQPQHF. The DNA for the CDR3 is TGTGCCAGCAGCTCACAGACAGGGTTCAATCAGCCCCAGCATTTT.

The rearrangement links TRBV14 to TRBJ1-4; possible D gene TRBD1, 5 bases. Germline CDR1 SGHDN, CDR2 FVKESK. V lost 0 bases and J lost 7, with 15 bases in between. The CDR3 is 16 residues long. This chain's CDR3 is CASSQERGARSEKLFF. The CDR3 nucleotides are TGTGCCAGCAGCCAAGAAAGGGGCGCTCGGAGTGAAAAACTGTTTTTT.

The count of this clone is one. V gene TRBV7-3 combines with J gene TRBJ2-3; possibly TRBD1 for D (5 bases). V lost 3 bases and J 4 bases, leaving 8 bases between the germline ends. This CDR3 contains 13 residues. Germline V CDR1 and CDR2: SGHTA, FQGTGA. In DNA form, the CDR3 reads TGTGCCAGCAGCTTGATAGGGGCAGATACGCAGTATTTT. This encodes CASSLIGADTQYF.

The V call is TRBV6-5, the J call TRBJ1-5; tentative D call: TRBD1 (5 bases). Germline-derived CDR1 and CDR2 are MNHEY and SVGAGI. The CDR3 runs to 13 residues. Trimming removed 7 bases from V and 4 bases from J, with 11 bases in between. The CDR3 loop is CASKLTANQPQHF. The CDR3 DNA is TGTGCCAGCAAATTGACAGCGAATCAGCCCCAGCATTTT.

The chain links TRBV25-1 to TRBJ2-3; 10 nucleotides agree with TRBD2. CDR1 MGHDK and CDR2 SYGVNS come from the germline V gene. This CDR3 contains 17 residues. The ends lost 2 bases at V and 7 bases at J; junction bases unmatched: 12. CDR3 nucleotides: TGTGCCAGCAGTGAAAGGGCTAGCGGGAGATTTTCATATACGCAGTATTTT. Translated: CASSERASGRFSYTQYF.

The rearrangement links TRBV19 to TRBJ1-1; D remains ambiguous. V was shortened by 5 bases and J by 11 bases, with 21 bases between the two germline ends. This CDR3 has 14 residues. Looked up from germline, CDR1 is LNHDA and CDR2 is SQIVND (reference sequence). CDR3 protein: CASSSADTSFCAFF. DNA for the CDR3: TGTGCCAGTAGTTCCGCCGACACCAGCTTTTGTGCTTTCTTT.

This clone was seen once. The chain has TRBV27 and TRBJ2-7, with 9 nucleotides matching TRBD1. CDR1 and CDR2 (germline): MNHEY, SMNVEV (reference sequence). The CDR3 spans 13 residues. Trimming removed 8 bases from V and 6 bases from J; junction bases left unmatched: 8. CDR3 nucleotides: TGTGCCAGCGGACAGGGGACCAGGGGCGAGCAGTACTTC. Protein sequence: CASGQGTRGEQYF.

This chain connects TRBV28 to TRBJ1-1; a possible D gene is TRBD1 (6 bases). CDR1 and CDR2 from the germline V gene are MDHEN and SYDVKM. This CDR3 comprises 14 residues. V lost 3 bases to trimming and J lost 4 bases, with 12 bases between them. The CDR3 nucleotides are TGTGCCAGCAGTTTTCCAGGGGTGGCCACTGAAGCTTTCTTT. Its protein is CASSFPGVATEAFF.

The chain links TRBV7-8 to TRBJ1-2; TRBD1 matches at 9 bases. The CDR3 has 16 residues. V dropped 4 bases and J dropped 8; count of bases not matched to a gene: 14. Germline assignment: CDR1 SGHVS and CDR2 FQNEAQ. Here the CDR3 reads CASSSRQGGGVGGYTF. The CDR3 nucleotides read TGTGCCAGCAGCTCGCGACAGGGGGGAGGAGTGGGAGGCTACACCTTC.

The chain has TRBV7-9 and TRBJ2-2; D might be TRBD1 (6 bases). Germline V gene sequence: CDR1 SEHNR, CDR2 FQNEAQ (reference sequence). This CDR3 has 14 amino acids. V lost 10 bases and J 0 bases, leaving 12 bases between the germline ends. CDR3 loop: CAKTGQTNTGELFF. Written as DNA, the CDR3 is TGTGCCAAAACGGGACAAACGAACACCGGGGAGCTGTTTTTT. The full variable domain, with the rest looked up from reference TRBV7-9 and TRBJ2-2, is DTGVSQNPRHKITKRGQNVTFRCDPISEHNRLYWYRQTLGQGPEFLTYFQNEAQLEKSRLLSDRFSAERPKGSFSTLEIQRTEQGDSAMYLCAKTGQTNTGELFFGEGSRLTVL.

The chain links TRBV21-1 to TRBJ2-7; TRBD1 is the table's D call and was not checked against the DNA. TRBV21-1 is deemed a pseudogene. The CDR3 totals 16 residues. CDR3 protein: CASSKGLTGFSYEQYF. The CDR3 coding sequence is TGTGCCAGCAGCAAAGGGTTGACAGGGTTTTCCTACGAGCAGTACTTC.

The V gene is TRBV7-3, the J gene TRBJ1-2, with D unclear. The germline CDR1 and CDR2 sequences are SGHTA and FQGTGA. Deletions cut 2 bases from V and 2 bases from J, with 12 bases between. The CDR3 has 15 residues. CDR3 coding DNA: TGTGCCAGCAGCTTAGGCCCGGGATTCAACTATGGCTACACCTTC. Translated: CASSLGPGFNYGYTF.

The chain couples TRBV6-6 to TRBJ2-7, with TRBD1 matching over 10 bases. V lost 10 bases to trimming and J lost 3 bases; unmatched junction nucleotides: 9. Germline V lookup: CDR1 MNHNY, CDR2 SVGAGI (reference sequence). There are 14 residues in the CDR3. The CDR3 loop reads CATCLGQGNYEQYF. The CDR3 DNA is TGTGCCACCTGTCTGGGACAGGGGAACTACGAGCAGTACTTC.

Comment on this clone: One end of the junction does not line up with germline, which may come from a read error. The CDR3 coding sequence is TGTGCCAGTAGCGACGTTGTGAGGGAGATCTTT. Its translation: CASSDVVREIF. The gene calls are TRBV19 and TRBJ1-3; D gene ambiguous. The length of the CDR3 is 11 residues. The germline V gene has CDR1 LNHDA and CDR2 SQIVND (reference sequence). Using reference TRBV19 and TRBJ1-3 for the parts outside the CDR3, the full variable domain is DGGITQSPKYLFRKEGQNVTLSCEQNLNHDAMYWYRQDPGQGLRLIYYSQIVNDFQKGDIAEGYSVSREKKESFPLTVTSAQKNPTAFYLCASSDVVREIFGEGSWLTVV.

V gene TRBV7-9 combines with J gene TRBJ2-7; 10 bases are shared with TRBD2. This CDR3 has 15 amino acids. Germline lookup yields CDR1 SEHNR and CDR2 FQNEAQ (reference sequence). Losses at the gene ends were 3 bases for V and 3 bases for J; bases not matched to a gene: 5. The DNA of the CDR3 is TGTGCCAGCAGCTTTAGTAGACTAGCGGGCTACGAGCAGTACTTC. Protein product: CASSFSRLAGYEQYF. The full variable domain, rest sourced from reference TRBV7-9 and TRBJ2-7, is DTGVSQNPRHKITKRGQNVTFRCDPISEHNRLYWYRQTLGQGPEFLTYFQNEAQLEKSRLLSDRFSAERPKGSFSTLEIQRTEQGDSAMYLCASSFSRLAGYEQYFGPGTRLTVT.

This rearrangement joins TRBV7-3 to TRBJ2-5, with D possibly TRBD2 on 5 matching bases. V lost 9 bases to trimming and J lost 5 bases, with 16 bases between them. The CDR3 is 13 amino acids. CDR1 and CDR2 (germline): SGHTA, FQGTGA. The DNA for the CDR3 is TGTGCCAGTTCTTATCTAGCCGCGGAGACCCAGTACTTC. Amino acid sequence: CASSYLAAETQYF.

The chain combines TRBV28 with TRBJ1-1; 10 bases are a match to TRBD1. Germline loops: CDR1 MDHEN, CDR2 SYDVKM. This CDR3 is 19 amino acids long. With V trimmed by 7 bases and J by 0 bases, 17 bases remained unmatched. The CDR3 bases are TGTGCCAGCACTCCCTATCGCCCGGGACAGGGGTTCCTGAACACTGAAGCTTTCTTT. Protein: CASTPYRPGQGFLNTEAFF.

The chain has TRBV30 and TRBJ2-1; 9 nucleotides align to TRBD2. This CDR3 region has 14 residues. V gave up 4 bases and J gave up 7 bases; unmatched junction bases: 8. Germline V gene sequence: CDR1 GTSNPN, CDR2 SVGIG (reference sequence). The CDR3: CAWTRLAEHNEQFF. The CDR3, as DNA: TGTGCCTGGACCCGACTAGCGGAACATAATGAGCAGTTCTTC.

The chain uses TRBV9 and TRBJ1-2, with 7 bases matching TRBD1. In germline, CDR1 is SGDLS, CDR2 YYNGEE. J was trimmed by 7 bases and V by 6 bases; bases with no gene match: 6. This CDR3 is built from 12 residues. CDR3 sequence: CASTDRATGYTF. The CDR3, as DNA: TGTGCCAGCACCGACAGGGCCACTGGCTACACCTTC.

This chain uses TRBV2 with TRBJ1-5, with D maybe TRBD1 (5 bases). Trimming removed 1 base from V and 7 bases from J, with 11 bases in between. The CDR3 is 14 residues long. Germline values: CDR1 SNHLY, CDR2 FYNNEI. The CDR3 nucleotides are TGTGCCAGCAGTGAAGGTAGGGGAGGGCAGCCCCAGCATTTT. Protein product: CASSEGRGGQPQHF.

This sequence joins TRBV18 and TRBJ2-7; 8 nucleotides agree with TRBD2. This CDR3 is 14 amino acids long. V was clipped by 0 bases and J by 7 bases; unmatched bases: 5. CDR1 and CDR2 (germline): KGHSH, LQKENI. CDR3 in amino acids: CASSPPTKRGEQYF. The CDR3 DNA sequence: TGTGCCAGCTCACCACCTACCAAGCGGGGGGAGCAGTACTTC.

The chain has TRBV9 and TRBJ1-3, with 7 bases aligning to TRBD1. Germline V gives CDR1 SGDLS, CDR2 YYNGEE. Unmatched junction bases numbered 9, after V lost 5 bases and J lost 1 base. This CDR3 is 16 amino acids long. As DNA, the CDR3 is TGTGCCAGCAGGGGCTTCGACAGGGAGTCTGGAAACACCATATATTTT. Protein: CASRGFDRESGNTIYF.

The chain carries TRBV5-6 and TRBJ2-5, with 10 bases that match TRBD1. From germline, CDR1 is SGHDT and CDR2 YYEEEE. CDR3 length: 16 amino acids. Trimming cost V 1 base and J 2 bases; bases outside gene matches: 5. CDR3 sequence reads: CASSLFRDRGQETQYF. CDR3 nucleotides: TGTGCCAGCAGCTTGTTTCGGGACAGGGGACAAGAGACCCAGTACTTC.

The CDR3 loop is CASSPRGSGGRNEQFF. The CDR3 DNA reads TGTGCCAGCAGCCCCCGGGGTAGCGGGGGGCGGAATGAGCAGTTCTTC. The rearrangement uses TRBV7-6 and TRBJ2-1, with 10 bases that match TRBD2. Germline values: CDR1 SGHVS, CDR2 FNYEAQ. There are 16 residues in the CDR3. Trimming at V came to 5 bases and at J to 7 bases, leaving 11 bases not matched to a gene.

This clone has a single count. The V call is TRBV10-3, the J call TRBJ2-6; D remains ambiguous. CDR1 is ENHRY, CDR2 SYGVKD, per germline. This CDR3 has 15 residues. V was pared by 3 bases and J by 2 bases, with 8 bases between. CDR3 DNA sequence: TGTGCCATCAGTGAACAGAGTGCTGGGGCCAACGTCCTGACTTTC. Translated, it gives CAISEQSAGANVLTF.

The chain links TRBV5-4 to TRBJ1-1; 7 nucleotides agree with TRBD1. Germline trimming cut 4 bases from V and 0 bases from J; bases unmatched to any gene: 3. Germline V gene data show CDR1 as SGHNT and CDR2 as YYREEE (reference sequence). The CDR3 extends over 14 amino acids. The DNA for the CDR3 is TGTGCCAGCAGCGCGACAGGGCTGAACACTGAAGCTTTCTTT. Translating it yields CASSATGLNTEAFF.